This passage covers 20 T cell receptor beta chains from one sample sequenced in a study of control samples from healthy donors and cancer patients. Sequenced by immunoSEQ multiplex PCR; TCRdb stores in-frame clones only, minus some. This repertoire shows approximately 170,000 clones, 88% found once; its top ten account for around 5.1%. Sequencing was carried out using blood. The receptors stem from a woman aged 25 to 39 in good health.

The gene calls are TRBV3-1 (or the pseudogene TRBV3-2) and TRBJ1-6, with D possibly TRBD1 on 5 matching bases. Per germline, CDR1 LGHDT and CDR2 YNNKEL (reference sequence). This CDR3 comprises 15 residues. Trimming stripped 2 bases from V and 3 bases from J, with 8 bases between. In DNA, the CDR3 is TGTGCCAGCAGCCAATGGGACGGCTATAATTCACCCCTCCACTTT. This translates into CASSQWDGYNSPLHF.

The V call is TRBV29-1, the J call TRBJ2-7; D uncertain. Germline V gene lookup returns CDR1 SQVTM and CDR2 ANQGSEA. The CDR3 length is 10 residues. Trimming took 0 bases from V and 9 from J, leaving 6 bases between them. The CDR3 nucleotides read TGCAGCGTTGAAGAGGTGGGGCAGTACTTC. It codes for CSVEEVGQYF.

The chain employs TRBV10-1 and TRBJ2-5, with D perhaps matching TRBD2 (6 bases). This CDR3 region has 16 residues. The germline V and J ends were trimmed by 4 bases and 5 bases, with 20 bases remaining between them. Germline CDR1 reads WNHNN; CDR2 reads SYGVQD (reference sequence). CDR3 residues: CASSASVGLALETQYF. The CDR3 DNA sequence: TGCGCCAGCAGTGCTAGCGTGGGCCTGGCCCTGGAGACCCAGTACTTC.

The rearrangement uses TRBV5-4 and TRBJ1-1; unclear D gene. V lost 0 bases, J lost 2 bases, and 8 bases lay in between. Germline V gene lookup returns CDR1 SGHNT and CDR2 YYREEE (reference sequence). This CDR3 contains 14 residues. Here the CDR3 reads CASSLAAENTEAFF. The CDR3 DNA is TGTGCCAGCAGCTTGGCCGCGGAAAACACTGAAGCTTTCTTT.

This chain uses TRBV7-9 with TRBJ1-4, with 7 bases identical to TRBD1. The germline V gene encodes CDR1 SEHNR and CDR2 FQNEAQ (reference sequence). The CDR3 runs to 14 residues. The ends lost 0 bases at V and 5 bases at J; junction bases unmatched: 0. CDR3: CASSLATGNEKLFF. The CDR3 nucleotides read TGTGCCAGCAGCTTAGCGACAGGGAATGAAAAACTGTTTTTT.

The genes are TRBV7-9 and TRBJ1-5; D might be TRBD1 (5 bases). V dropped 1 base and J dropped 0 bases, with 10 bases sitting between them. The CDR3 runs 16 residues. CDR1 and CDR2 (germline): SEHNR, FQNEAQ (reference sequence). The CDR3 DNA sequence: TGTGCCAGCAGCTTAGTGGGGCCTTATAGCAATCAGCCCCAGCATTTT. Protein sequence: CASSLVGPYSNQPQHF.

V is TRBV3-1 (or the pseudogene TRBV3-2) and J is TRBJ2-3; TRBD2 agrees at 13 bases. Germline V lookup: CDR1 LGHDT, CDR2 YNNKEL (reference sequence). This CDR3 has 16 amino acids. The V and J ends lost 0 bases and 6 bases, in that order; junction bases with no gene match: 3. The CDR3 bases are TGTGCCAGCAGCCAAGAACGACTAGCGGGAGGTGATACGCAGTATTTT. This encodes CASSQERLAGGDTQYF.

This chain uses TRBV2 with TRBJ2-4; D may be TRBD2 (6 bases). Germline loops: CDR1 SNHLY, CDR2 FYNNEI. V was clipped by 5 bases and J by 0 bases, with 14 bases between them. CDR3 length: 16 residues. The CDR3 DNA reads as TGTGCCAGCAGTAGGGACTCCATTCTAGCCAAAAACATTCAGTACTTC. This translates into CASSRDSILAKNIQYF.

V gene TRBV7-2 combines with J gene TRBJ2-1, with TRBD2 matching over 14 bases. V shed 5 bases and J 4 bases; nucleotides not matched to a gene: 4. CDR1 SGHTA and CDR2 FQGNSA come from the germline V gene. This CDR3 region has 16 residues. The CDR3: CASSARLAGGYNEQFF. The CDR3 bases are TGTGCCAGCAGCGCCAGACTAGCGGGAGGGTACAATGAGCAGTTCTTC. Complete variable domain (other parts from reference TRBV7-2 and TRBJ2-1): GAGVSQSPSNKVTEKGKDVELRCDPISGHTALYWYRQSLGQGLEFLIYFQGNSAPDKSGLPSDRFSAERTGGSVSTLTIQRTQQEDSAVYLCASSARLAGGYNEQFFGPGTRLTVL.

The chain carries TRBV6-5 and TRBJ2-7, with 11 nucleotides matching TRBD1. J was trimmed by 1 base and V by 4 bases; bases with no gene match: 3. CDR1 and CDR2 (germline): MNHEY, SVGAGI. CDR3 length: 15 residues. This CDR3 is CASSSGQGGSYEQYF. In nucleotides, the CDR3 is TGTGCCAGCAGTTCGGGACAGGGGGGTTCCTACGAGCAGTACTTC.

Regarding this clone: This CDR3 is also generated by other DNA sequences in the sample. V usage is TRBV6-1 and J usage is TRBJ1-5; the D is unclear. This CDR3 comprises 14 residues. The germline CDR1 and CDR2 sequences are MNHNS and SASEGT. V lost 2 bases and J 0 bases, leaving 5 bases between the germline ends. The CDR3: CASSETYSNQPQHF. For the CDR3, the DNA is TGTGCCAGCAGTGAAACGTATAGCAATCAGCCCCAGCATTTT.

In its sample, this clone was seen many times. CDR3 protein: CASSYDEGYNEQFF. As DNA, the CDR3 is TGTGCCAGCAGTTACGATGAGGGTTACAATGAGCAGTTCTTC. The chain employs TRBV6-5 and TRBJ2-1, with D possibly matching TRBD2 (5 bases). Germline values: CDR1 MNHEY, CDR2 SVGAGI. Trimming pared 2 bases from V and 4 bases from J, leaving 9 bases between. The CDR3 is 14 residues long.

The chain links TRBV5-6 to TRBJ1-2; weak D call: TRBD1 (6 bases). Germline V lookup: CDR1 SGHDT, CDR2 YYEEEE. The CDR3 is made up of 16 amino acids. V was cut by 4 bases and J by 4 bases, with 20 bases left in between. The CDR3 spells CASSAGTTVLTYGYTF. Written as DNA, the CDR3 is TGTGCCAGCAGCGCTGGGACAACGGTGCTTACCTATGGCTACACCTTC.

The rearrangement links TRBV7-9 to TRBJ1-6; D remains unclear. Germline values: CDR1 SEHNR, CDR2 FQNEAQ (reference sequence). V was pared by 0 bases and J by 2 bases, with 5 bases between. The length of the CDR3 is 15 residues. The CDR3 loop is CASSLAGAYNSPLHF. The CDR3 coding sequence is TGTGCCAGCAGCTTAGCAGGCGCCTATAATTCACCCCTCCACTTT.

This rearrangement joins TRBV5-4 to TRBJ1-4; D is unclear. This CDR3 spans 12 amino acids. Trimming took off 3 bases at V and 7 bases at J, with 7 bases between the two ends. Looked up from germline, CDR1 is SGHNT and CDR2 is YYREEE (reference sequence). CDR3 protein: CASSSATEKLFF. The DNA for the CDR3 is TGTGCCAGCAGCTCGGCGACTGAAAAACTGTTTTTT. Based on the CDR3 plus reference TRBV5-4 and TRBJ1-4, the full variable domain is ETGVTQSPTHLIKTRGQQVTLRCSSQSGHNTVSWYQQALGQGPQFIFQYYREEENGRGNFPPRFSGLQFPNYSSELNVNALELDDSALYLCASSSATEKLFFGSGTQLSVL.

J is TRBJ1-3 and V is TRBV19; D call uncertain. Germline values: CDR1 LNHDA, CDR2 SQIVND (reference sequence). This CDR3 has 16 residues. V lost 3 bases and J 0 bases, leaving 12 bases between the germline ends. This CDR3 reads CASSILNPSSGNTIYF. CDR3 DNA sequence: TGTGCCAGTAGTATCCTTAATCCTAGCTCTGGAAACACCATATATTTT. Looking up the rest from reference TRBV19 and TRBJ1-3 gives the full variable domain: DGGITQSPKYLFRKEGQNVTLSCEQNLNHDAMYWYRQDPGQGLRLIYYSQIVNDFQKGDIAEGYSVSREKKESFPLTVTSAQKNPTAFYLCASSILNPSSGNTIYFGEGSWLTVV.

This clone was detected only a few times. CDR3 nucleotide sequence: TGTGCCAGTAAACCAGTTCTAAACTCCTACGAGCAGTACTTC. Its translation: CASKPVLNSYEQYF. This sequence joins TRBV19 and TRBJ2-7; no clear D. The CDR3 length is 14 residues. Germline V lookup: CDR1 LNHDA, CDR2 SQIVND (reference sequence). V shed 7 bases and J shed 0 bases, with 13 bases lying between them.

V gene TRBV19 combines with J gene TRBJ1-1; D is uncertain. The germline V gene encodes CDR1 LNHDA and CDR2 SQIVND (reference sequence). This CDR3 has 14 residues. V was shortened by 3 bases and J by 1 base, with 9 bases between the two germline ends. The CDR3 DNA reads as TGTGCCAGTAGTATCTTTGCGCAGAACACTGAAGCTTTCTTT. Translating it yields CASSIFAQNTEAFF. The full variable domain, with the rest looked up from reference TRBV19 and TRBJ1-1, is DGGITQSPKYLFRKEGQNVTLSCEQNLNHDAMYWYRQDPGQGLRLIYYSQIVNDFQKGDIAEGYSVSREKKESFPLTVTSAQKNPTAFYLCASSIFAQNTEAFFGQGTRLTVV.

V is TRBV12-3 or TRBV12-4 and J is TRBJ2-1; D possibly corresponds to TRBD1 (6 bases). Trimming took 6 bases from V and 9 from J, leaving 12 bases between them. The CDR3 length is 12 residues. The CDR3 spells CASSLIQGEQFF. The CDR3 DNA reads as TGTGCCAGCAGCCTAATACAGGGTGAGCAGTTCTTC.

This clone has just one count. The chain has TRBV6-5 and TRBJ2-4; the D gene is possibly TRBD1 (7 bases). CDR1 is MNHEY, CDR2 SVGAGI, per germline. Between the trimmed V and J ends, which lost 3 bases and 6 bases, there was a span of 9 bases. This CDR3 is built from 13 residues. The CDR3: CASSYQGGNIQYF. Here the CDR3 DNA reads TGTGCCAGCAGTTATCAGGGGGGAAACATTCAGTACTTC.